This entry lists 27 T cell receptor beta chains sequenced from one sample in a study of blood T cell repertoires in COVID-19. Repertoires were generated with immunoSEQ multiplex PCR, while TCRdb's copy carries only in-frame clones and drops some. The sample shows 250,000 to 300,000 clones, roughly 86% of them seen only once. Sequencing used peripheral blood. The receptors originated from a young woman with acute or convalescent COVID-19.

This clone came up once. This chain links TRBV19 with TRBJ2-5; D gene uncertain. The CDR3 runs 15 residues. Trimming pared 2 bases from V and 1 base from J, leaving 11 bases between. Per germline, CDR1 LNHDA and CDR2 SQIVND (reference sequence). The CDR3 region is CASSIFPEPQETQYF. The CDR3 region has the DNA TGTGCCAGTAGTATATTTCCAGAACCCCAAGAGACCCAGTACTTC.

The chain carries TRBV6-5 and TRBJ1-5; perhaps TRBD1 as D (6 bases). This CDR3 is 15 amino acids long. The ends were cut back, 7 bases at V and 6 bases at J, with 19 bases in the middle. CDR1 is MNHEY and CDR2 is SVGAGI in the germline V gene. As DNA, the CDR3 is TGTGCCAGCATTCGGCAAGGGGACACATCTCAGCCCCAGCATTTT. Translated: CASIRQGDTSQPQHF.

The J gene is TRBJ2-5, the V gene TRBV7-2; TRBD2 aligns across 12 bases. CDR1 is SGHTA, CDR2 FQGNSA, per germline. Trimming took 1 base from V and 7 from J; bases not matched to a gene: 10. CDR3 size: 17 residues. The DNA for the CDR3 is TGTGCCAGCAGCTTAGGACTAGCGGGAGTGCGGGGGGGGACCCAGTACTTC. Protein product: CASSLGLAGVRGGTQYF. The full variable domain, rest sourced from reference TRBV7-2 and TRBJ2-5, is GAGVSQSPSNKVTEKGKDVELRCDPISGHTALYWYRQSLGQGLEFLIYFQGNSAPDKSGLPSDRFSAERTGGSVSTLTIQRTQQEDSAVYLCASSLGLAGVRGGTQYFGPGTRLLVL.

CDR3 residues: CASSYQGYEQYF. The CDR3 DNA follows: TGTGCCAGCAGTTACCAGGGCTACGAGCAGTACTTC. The V and J genes are TRBV6-6 and TRBJ2-7, with D possibly matching TRBD1 (5 bases). Germline V gene sequence: CDR1 MNHNY, CDR2 SVGAGI (reference sequence). The CDR3 runs to 12 residues. Trimming left V 2 bases short and J 3 bases short, with 5 bases between.

The chain combines TRBV29-1 with TRBJ2-1; D is possibly TRBD2 (6 bases). The CDR3 has 12 residues. Germline lookup yields CDR1 SQVTM and CDR2 ANQGSEA. The CDR3 sequence is CAGSWGYNEQFF. The CDR3 region has the DNA TGCGCCGGGAGCTGGGGCTACAATGAGCAGTTCTTC.

This chain connects TRBV6-2 or TRBV6-3 to TRBJ1-2; D is undetermined. Germline V gives CDR1 MNHEY, CDR2 SVGEGT. Between the trimmed V and J ends, which lost 0 bases and 3 bases, there was a span of 8 bases. CDR3 size: 14 residues. CDR3 bases: TGTGCCAGCAGTTACTCCAACAGCTACTATGGCTACACCTTC. Protein: CASSYSNSYYGYTF.

The V call is TRBV27, the J call TRBJ2-7; maybe TRBD2 (6 bases). Germline CDR1 is MNHEY and CDR2 is SMNVEV (reference sequence). The CDR3 has 15 residues. The ends were cut back, 7 bases at V and 5 bases at J, with 21 bases in the middle. The CDR3 region has the DNA TGTGCCAGCAAGCCAAGCGGGTCCAATTACCACGAGCAGTACTTC. Its protein product is CASKPSGSNYHEQYF.

This chain uses TRBV2 with TRBJ2-7; TRBD2 might be the D (7 bases). Germline V CDR1 and CDR2: SNHLY, FYNNEI. There are 15 residues in the CDR3. The V end was cut by 1 base, the J end by 3 bases, with 13 bases between. The CDR3 spells CASSEGWGGGYEQYF. CDR3 sequence (DNA): TGTGCCAGCAGTGAAGGGTGGGGAGGGGGCTACGAGCAGTACTTC.

V usage is TRBV10-2 and J usage is TRBJ2-7; no clear D. V gave up 7 bases and J gave up 4 bases, with 11 bases separating them. Germline-derived CDR1 and CDR2 are WSHSY and SAAADI. This CDR3 comprises 12 residues. Written as DNA, the CDR3 is TGCGCCAGCAAGGAGCGTTTGTACGAGCAGTACTTC. Protein: CASKERLYEQYF.

This clone was counted a single time. The V gene is TRBV14, the J gene TRBJ2-1; 9 bases align to TRBD2. V gave up 4 bases and J gave up 5 bases; unmatched junction bases: 18. This CDR3 has 19 residues. Looked up from germline, CDR1 is SGHDN and CDR2 is FVKESK. DNA of the CDR3: TGTGCCAGCAGCCGAGGGCCCCCTAGCGGGAACCCCTGGGACAATGAGCAGTTCTTC. Protein sequence: CASSRGPPSGNPWDNEQFF.

This chain links TRBV7-2 with TRBJ2-5; TRBD2 agrees at 14 bases. Germline CDR1 SGHTA, CDR2 FQGNSA. The CDR3 loop spans 16 amino acids. The V gene end was trimmed by 4 bases and the J gene end by 4 bases; junction bases not matched to a gene: 5. In DNA, the CDR3 is TGTGCCAGCAGCTCGACTAGCGGGAGGGCCCTAGAGACCCAGTACTTC. It encodes CASSSTSGRALETQYF.

This rearrangement joins TRBV7-2 to TRBJ2-7; 10 nucleotides agree with TRBD2. Germline lookup yields CDR1 SGHTA and CDR2 FQGNSA. V dropped 3 bases and J dropped 5; count of bases not matched to a gene: 4. The CDR3 is 14 amino acids. The CDR3 reads CASSLTSGRNEQYF. The CDR3 region has the DNA TGTGCCAGCAGCTTGACTAGCGGGCGGAACGAGCAGTACTTC.

The J gene is TRBJ1-6, the V gene TRBV7-9; no definite D call. Germline loops: CDR1 SEHNR, CDR2 FQNEAQ (reference sequence). V gave up 5 bases and J gave up 6 bases, with 8 bases separating them. This CDR3 has 13 residues. This CDR3 is CASSTDGNSPLHF. In nucleotides, the CDR3 is TGTGCCAGCAGCACAGACGGTAATTCACCCCTCCACTTT.

The V call is TRBV7-3, the J call TRBJ2-1; 10 bases agree with TRBD2. This CDR3 has 16 amino acids. V dropped 5 bases and J dropped 4; count of bases not matched to a gene: 8. Germline CDR1 is SGHTA and CDR2 is FQGTGA. CDR3 amino acids: CASSQRTSGGYNEQFF. CDR3 coding DNA: TGTGCCAGCAGCCAAAGGACTAGCGGAGGATACAATGAGCAGTTCTTC.

The table lists this clone with a few counts. The J gene is TRBJ1-5, the V gene TRBV6-2 or TRBV6-3; D call uncertain. Looked up from germline, CDR1 is MNHEY and CDR2 is SVGEGT. This CDR3 contains 15 residues. The V and J ends lost 7 bases and 0 bases respectively, with 13 bases between them. CDR3 in amino acids: CASIYAGNSNQPQHF. The CDR3 region has the DNA TGTGCCAGCATTTATGCAGGAAATAGCAATCAGCCCCAGCATTTT.

The chain is built from TRBV11-3 and TRBJ1-1; 7 bases match TRBD1. The CDR3 length is 13 residues. From germline, CDR1 is SGHNT and CDR2 YENEEA. J lost 3 bases, V lost 5 bases, and 3 bases had no gene match. The CDR3 sequence: CASSLTGYTEAFF. CDR3 nucleotide sequence: TGTGCCAGCAGCCTGACAGGGTACACTGAAGCTTTCTTT.

As DNA, the CDR3 is TGTGCCAGTAGTATACTTGGGGGCGCGGGCTACACCTTC. This sequence encodes CASSILGGAGYTF. The rearrangement uses TRBV19 and TRBJ1-2, with a tentative D call TRBD1 (6 bases). V was trimmed by 2 bases and J by 8 bases, leaving 12 bases between them. The germline gives CDR1 LNHDA, CDR2 SQIVND (reference sequence). The CDR3 spans 13 residues. The whole variable domain, remainder taken from reference TRBV19 and TRBJ1-2, is DGGITQSPKYLFRKEGQNVTLSCEQNLNHDAMYWYRQDPGQGLRLIYYSQIVNDFQKGDIAEGYSVSREKKESFPLTVTSAQKNPTAFYLCASSILGGAGYTFGSGTRLTVV.

The chain recombines TRBV4-3 with TRBJ2-2; D is unclear. Germline CDR1 reads LGHNA; CDR2 reads YSLEER. CDR3 size: 17 residues. The V and J ends lost 0 bases and 2 bases respectively, with 13 bases between them. CDR3 DNA sequence: TGCGCCAGCAGCCAAGATTTGGCCGGAGCTAACACCGGGGAGCTGTTTTTT. This gives the protein CASSQDLAGANTGELFF.

The rearrangement links TRBV19 to TRBJ2-2, with 10 bases aligning to TRBD1. Germline V CDR1 and CDR2: LNHDA, SQIVND (reference sequence). J was trimmed by 4 bases and V by 4 bases; bases with no gene match: 6. The CDR3 runs to 16 residues. The CDR3 loop reads CASSNLRTGGTGELFF. CDR3 nucleotide sequence: TGTGCCAGTAGTAACCTTAGGACAGGGGGCACCGGGGAGCTGTTTTTT.

CDR3 DNA sequence: TGTGCCAGCAGCGGGTACGGGATTTCCCCCTACAATGAGCAGTTCTTC. Protein product: CASSGYGISPYNEQFF. The chain has TRBV5-4 and TRBJ2-1, with D perhaps TRBD2 (5 bases). This CDR3 has 16 residues. Germline V gene sequence: CDR1 SGHNT, CDR2 YYREEE (reference sequence). Trimming took off 4 bases at V and 2 bases at J, with 16 bases between the two ends.

CDR3 coding DNA: TGTGCCAGTAGTTTGATTACACTAGCGGGGAGCTCCTACAATGAGCAGTTCTTC. It translates to CASSLITLAGSSYNEQFF. The chain has TRBV19 and TRBJ2-1, with 10 bases matching TRBD2. Germline trimming cut 5 bases from V and 0 bases from J; bases unmatched to any gene: 10. CDR3 length: 18 residues. Germline CDR1 is LNHDA and CDR2 is SQIVND (reference sequence).

As DNA, the CDR3 is TGTGCCAGTAGGGGACTAGCGGGAGAGACCCAGTACTTC. It translates to CASRGLAGETQYF. The chain recombines TRBV19 with TRBJ2-5; the match to TRBD2 covers 12 bases. The V gene end was trimmed by 6 bases and the J gene end by 4 bases; junction bases not matched to a gene: 0. Germline loops: CDR1 LNHDA, CDR2 SQIVND (reference sequence). This CDR3 region has 13 residues.

The chain couples TRBV18 to TRBJ1-4, with 8 nucleotides matching TRBD1. After removal of 3 bases from V and 7 bases from J, the junction contained 7 bases not matched to a gene. The germline CDR1 and CDR2 sequences are KGHSH and LQKENI. There are 15 residues in the CDR3. The CDR3 DNA sequence: TGTGCCAGCTCACCCAGTTGGACAGGGAGTGAAAAACTGTTTTTT. This sequence encodes CASSPSWTGSEKLFF.

The CDR3 sequence is CASSLAWRGSNQPQHF. The CDR3 DNA is TGTGCCAGCAGCTTGGCCTGGCGGGGGAGCAATCAGCCCCAGCATTTT. The rearrangement links TRBV5-6 to TRBJ1-5, with D perhaps TRBD1 (5 bases). The CDR3 contains 16 residues. Germline CDR1 SGHDT, CDR2 YYEEEE. The V end was cut by 0 bases, the J end by 1 base, with 11 bases between.

Written as DNA, the CDR3 is TGTGCCAGCAGCCAATCGCGCAGGGTGAACACTGAAGCTTTCTTT. Amino acids: CASSQSRRVNTEAFF. The rearrangement links TRBV16 to TRBJ1-1, with D possibly TRBD1 on 5 matching bases. Germline assignment: CDR1 KGHSY and CDR2 FQNENV. V was cut by 0 bases and J by 0 bases, with 8 bases left in between. The CDR3 has 15 amino acids.

This clone was recorded once. The gene calls are TRBV12-3 or TRBV12-4 and TRBJ2-5; possibly TRBD1 for D (7 bases). V was cut by 6 bases and J by 5 bases, with 13 bases left in between. The CDR3 totals 13 residues. The CDR3 protein is CASRDPGGETQYF. DNA for the CDR3: TGTGCCAGCAGAGACCCAGGGGGGGAGACCCAGTACTTC.

The chain carries TRBV13 and TRBJ2-7; maybe TRBD1 (6 bases). The V and J ends lost 8 bases and 3 bases respectively, with 14 bases between them. Germline-derived CDR1 and CDR2 are PRHDT and FYEKMQ (reference sequence). CDR3 length equals 13 residues. The CDR3 coding sequence is TGTGCCAGCGAACGCAGGGGTTTCTACGAGCAGTACTTC. Protein product: CASERRGFYEQYF. Together with reference TRBV13 and TRBJ2-7, the CDR3 gives the full variable domain: AAGVIQSPRHLIKEKRETATLKCYPIPRHDTVYWYQQGPGQDPQFLISFYEKMQSDKGSIPDRFSAQQFSDYHSELNMSSLELGDSALYFCASERRGFYEQYFGPGTRLTVT.